This T cell receptor beta chain was retrieved from a study of control samples from healthy donors and cancer patients (dated by TCRdb to between 2020 and 2021). A word on this clone: It has no known antigen specificity. The input lacks base qualities; no much larger clone sits a single base away.

Library prep was done by the immunoSEQ multiplex PCR assay. TCRdb carries this immuneACCESS record with in-frame sequences only. Its versions omit some clonotypes, under half of them owing to an unresolved V gene in the studies checked, with the rest unexplained. Here the sample has 120,000 or so clones; approximately 90% occur a single time. 6% to 8% of the sample is taken by the ten largest. The V and J ends are trimmed by 3 bases and 10 bases, leaving 16 bases between them. From the cysteine through the phenylalanine, the CDR3 covers 15 amino acids. Here the CDR3 DNA is all that survives: 45 bases in frame from base 1. The germline V gene yields SNHLY for CDR1 and FYNNEI for CDR2.

The chain employs TRBV2 and TRBJ1-6; a tentative D call is TRBD1 (5 bases match). Sequencing input: blood. This TCR was sampled from a woman under 30 in good health. The DNA sequence reads TGTGCCAGCAGTGAGAACAGGACCCCTCGATCACCCCTCCACTTT. The translation is CASSENRTPRSPLHF.